This T cell receptor (beta chain) originates from a study of shared clonotypes between healthy human individuals. Looking at the study overall: Every donor yielded three CD4 naive, three CD4 memory, two CD8 naive and one CD8 memory plate. Study-level results: In a few donors, 4.5% to 5.5% of naive CD4 clonotypes appeared in common. Compared with clonotypes that all four donors shared, non-shared clonotypes had lower generation probabilities.

As handled by the study authors: Filtering differed since immunoSEQ provided only junctions, with no quality scores. This table comes from immunoSEQ multiplex PCR, and its TCRdb copy is limited to in-frame clones, with some not included. V and J calls plus clone size are reproduced from that table; the DNA served to infer D and trimming. The sample holds roughly 2.1 million clones, 93% seen once. Naive CD8 populations comprised CD45RO-negative cells positively selected for CCR7, excluding terminally differentiated effector memory CD45RA+ cells. This CDR3 comprises 16 residues. V gave up 1 base and J gave up 2 bases, with 13 bases separating them. Germline V gene lookup returns CDR1 SGHAT and CDR2 FQNNGV. On this clone itself: The antigen remains unidentified.

What was sequenced was naive CD8+ T cells from PBMCs. The genes are TRBV11-2 and TRBJ2-3; weak D call: TRBD1 (6 bases). The TCR comes from a man younger than 30 in good health. Some clones in this sample may be carry-over from other donors' samples. For the CDR3, the DNA is TGTGCCAGCAGCTTAGCAATGACAGGACCCACAGATACGCAGTATTTT. Translation: CASSLAMTGPTDTQYF.